This entry is about one T cell receptor beta chain. Its antigen is currently unknown. Treatment described: roughly ten-day PBMC culture with coronavirus spike peptide pools or control peptides (ViraFEST assay). This entry comes from a study of vaccination and CD4 T cells after COVID-19. This CDR3 is 13 amino acids long. Deletions cut 5 bases from V and 7 bases from J, with 14 bases between. The germline V gene encodes CDR1 MNHNS and CDR2 SASEGT. Cultured CD4+ T cell DNA was sequenced using the Oncomine TCR Beta short-read assay. MiXCR, run by TCRdb on the PCR reads, gives a single entry per CDR3 protein. The sample carries about 13,000 distinct CDR3 sequences, around 40% recorded once.

This chain uses TRBV6-1 with TRBJ2-5; D gene unclear. This receptor was identified in a human donor who had recovered from COVID-19. Sample: CD4+ T cells from blood, cultured in vitro, taken after SARS-CoV-2 vaccination. CDR3 DNA sequence: TGTGCCAGCAGTACCACAGTCCTAGGGACCCAGTACTTC. It codes for CASSTTVLGTQYF.